These 32 T cell receptor beta chains came from one sample sequenced in a study of human T cells and chemical hapten exposure. Unfractionated whole blood was the source from which total RNA was extracted. TCRdb used MiXCR to reprocess the 5' RACE reads, holding one entry per CDR3 protein. The table records 80,000 or so distinct CDR3 sequences, 15% to 20% of them present only once. These receptors came from a female donor in good health.

The chain couples TRBV18 to TRBJ1-6; D is ambiguous. V dropped 6 bases and J dropped 6 bases, with 9 bases sitting between them. This CDR3 comprises 13 residues. Germline CDR1 reads KGHSH; CDR2 reads LQKENI. The CDR3 here is CASSPTANSPLHF. CDR3 DNA: TGTGCCAGCTCGCCGACGGCTAATTCACCCCTCCACTTT. The complete variable domain, with remaining parts taken from reference TRBV18 and TRBJ1-6, reads NAGVMQNPRHLVRRRGQEARLRCSPMKGHSHVYWYRQLPEEGLKFMVYLQKENIIDESGMPKERFSAEFPKEGPSILRIQQVVRGDSAAYFCASSPTANSPLHFGNGTRLTVT.

This sequence joins TRBV7-2 and TRBJ1-1; no definite D call. Trimming pared 7 bases from V and 1 base from J, leaving 13 bases between. Germline CDR1 and CDR2: SGHTA and FQGNSA. The length of the CDR3 is 14 residues. The CDR3 loop reads CASTSTRGNTEAFF. The CDR3 DNA reads TGTGCCAGCACCAGCACCCGGGGGAACACTGAAGCTTTCTTT.

The chain combines TRBV20-1 with TRBJ2-3; D is perhaps TRBD2 (5 bases). The CDR3 has 17 amino acids. Germline V gene lookup returns CDR1 DFQATT and CDR2 SNEGSKA (reference sequence). Trimming pared 1 base from V and 5 bases from J, leaving 22 bases between. The chain's CDR3 is CSARGLSGVTVKDTQYF. CDR3 DNA: TGCAGTGCTAGAGGACTAAGTGGGGTGACCGTGAAAGATACGCAGTATTTT.

This clonotype was detected only a few times. This sequence joins TRBV6-1 and TRBJ2-1, with TRBD1 as a possible D gene (5 bases). From germline, CDR1 is MNHNS and CDR2 SASEGT. This CDR3 contains 15 residues. The V end lost 6 bases, the J end lost 2 bases, and 14 bases lay between the germline ends. Here the CDR3 DNA reads TGTGCCAGCAGCGAGCAGGGCCCGGCCTACAATGAGCAGTTCTTC. Its protein product is CASSEQGPAYNEQFF.

This clonotype was recorded many times. V is TRBV7-2 and J is TRBJ1-5; TRBD1 agrees at 9 bases. The CDR3 contains 16 residues. V lost 8 bases and J lost 7; bases outside the gene matches: 15. Per germline, CDR1 SGHTA and CDR2 FQGNSA. This chain's CDR3 is CASRGPGQGPGQPQHF. The DNA for the CDR3 is TGTGCCAGCCGAGGACCGGGACAGGGCCCGGGGCAGCCCCAGCATTTT.

This clonotype was detected only a few times. The V gene is TRBV6-6, the J gene TRBJ1-5; no definite D call. CDR3 size: 13 residues. Trimming pared 4 bases from V and 6 bases from J, leaving 10 bases between. Looked up from germline, CDR1 is MNHNY and CDR2 is SVGAGI (reference sequence). CDR3 in DNA: TGTGCCAGCAGTTGGGCAGTAGGTCAGCCCCAGCATTTT. This codes for CASSWAVGQPQHF.

The chain links TRBV30 to TRBJ2-1; D call uncertain. Germline CDR1 reads GTSNPN; CDR2 reads SVGIG (reference sequence). V was trimmed by 7 bases and J by 0 bases, leaving 13 bases between them. CDR3 length equals 14 residues. The CDR3 protein is CASSTVSSYNEQFF. The DNA of the CDR3 is TGTGCCTCCTCGACTGTAAGCTCCTACAATGAGCAGTTCTTC.

The chain uses TRBV9 and TRBJ2-1; D may be TRBD1 (6 bases). The length of the CDR3 is 14 residues. Trimming took off 5 bases at V and 4 bases at J, with 13 bases between the two ends. Germline V lookup: CDR1 SGDLS, CDR2 YYNGEE. The CDR3 DNA follows: TGTGCCAGCAGGGGGGCATCCCCGTACAATGAGCAGTTCTTC. Protein sequence: CASRGASPYNEQFF.

The chain couples TRBV7-9 to TRBJ2-1; TRBD2 matches at 7 bases. Germline CDR1 and CDR2: SEHNR and FQNEAQ (reference sequence). The J segment lost 7 bases and the V segment lost 5 bases, leaving 17 bases of the junction unmatched. The CDR3 totals 17 residues. The CDR3 nucleotides are TGTGCCAGCAGCCCCCCGTGGGAGCGGGGCATTTGGAATGAGCAGTTCTTC. The encoded protein is CASSPPWERGIWNEQFF.

The rearrangement joins TRBV29-1 to TRBJ2-2; possible D gene TRBD1, 5 bases. This CDR3 has 13 amino acids. Germline V gives CDR1 SQVTM, CDR2 ANQGSEA. V was clipped by 4 bases and J by 0 bases, with 6 bases between them. The CDR3 region is CSVGQPNTGELFF. CDR3 sequence (DNA): TGCAGCGTTGGACAGCCGAACACCGGGGAGCTGTTTTTT.

The chain recombines TRBV6-5 with TRBJ1-2; D is perhaps TRBD1 (6 bases). Trimming pared 5 bases from V and 8 bases from J, leaving 18 bases between. The CDR3 covers 14 residues. In germline, CDR1 is MNHEY, CDR2 SVGAGI. The CDR3 reads CASSPTGLGRGYTF. For the CDR3, the DNA is TGTGCCAGCAGTCCCACAGGGTTAGGAAGAGGCTACACCTTC.

In this sample, this clonotype turned up many times. The chain has TRBV9 and TRBJ2-5; D not certain. V lost 0 bases, J lost 2 bases, and 8 bases lay in between. This CDR3 has 14 residues. Germline CDR1 reads SGDLS; CDR2 reads YYNGEE. Written as DNA, the CDR3 is TGTGCCAGCAGCGTAGTCAGTGATCAAGAGACCCAGTACTTC. Protein product: CASSVVSDQETQYF.

The chain combines TRBV12-3 or TRBV12-4 with TRBJ2-1; TRBD1 might be the D (5 bases). V was pared by 7 bases and J by 2 bases, with 15 bases between. This CDR3 region has 15 residues. CDR3 residues: CASILGALTYNEQFF. As DNA, the CDR3 is TGTGCCAGCATACTTGGGGCACTGACCTACAATGAGCAGTTCTTC.

This clonotype was seen repeatedly, ten times or more. The chain is built from TRBV7-9 and TRBJ2-3; D is possibly TRBD1 (7 bases). Trimming cost V 5 bases and J 0 bases, with 12 bases left between them. The CDR3 has 15 amino acids. Looked up from germline, CDR1 is SEHNR and CDR2 is FQNEAQ (reference sequence). In DNA form, the CDR3 reads TGTGCCAGCAGCCAGGGGGGTCCGAGCACAGATACGCAGTATTTT. Its translation: CASSQGGPSTDTQYF.

This clonotype has more than one count but fewer than ten. This chain joins TRBV5-1 and TRBJ2-7; possibly TRBD1 for D (6 bases). The germline CDR1 and CDR2 sequences are SGHRS and YFSETQ. The CDR3 consists of 15 residues. Trimming cost V 1 base and J 5 bases, with 16 bases left between them. The CDR3 region is CASSLYQGTRDEQYF. CDR3 bases: TGCGCCAGCAGCTTGTATCAGGGGACGAGAGACGAGCAGTACTTC.

This clonotype turned up a few times. The chain links TRBV7-2 to TRBJ2-1; 10 bases align to TRBD2. CDR3 size: 16 residues. In germline, CDR1 is SGHTA, CDR2 FQGNSA. V shed 5 bases and J 3 bases; nucleotides not matched to a gene: 7. The CDR3 DNA follows: TGTGCCAGCAGCCCCATAGAGCGGGGGGGCTACAATGAGCAGTTCTTC. Translation gives CASSPIERGGYNEQFF.

This clonotype was seen more than once but under ten times. The chain has TRBV5-1 and TRBJ2-3, with no clear D. Germline CDR1 reads SGHRS; CDR2 reads YFSETQ. Between the trimmed V and J ends, which lost 4 bases and 4 bases, there was a span of 10 bases. This CDR3 contains 13 residues. The CDR3 nucleotides read TGCGCCAGCAGCCCCCAACGGGCAGATACGCAGTATTTT. Translated, it gives CASSPQRADTQYF.

V usage is TRBV20-1 and J usage is TRBJ1-1, with D perhaps TRBD1 (5 bases). The CDR3 totals 15 residues. Germline CDR1 is DFQATT and CDR2 is SNEGSKA (reference sequence). The CDR3 here is CRSHRGESMNTEAFF. The CDR3 coding sequence is TGCAGGTCACACAGAGGGGAATCGATGAACACTGAAGCTTTCTTT.

The rearrangement uses TRBV7-2 and TRBJ2-7; 10 nucleotides align to TRBD1. Germline V gene data show CDR1 as SGHTA and CDR2 as FQGNSA. This CDR3 is 14 amino acids long. Trimming cost V 3 bases and J 6 bases; bases outside gene matches: 5. CDR3 DNA: TGTGCCAGCAGCTTGGGGGACAGGGGTAGCGAGCAGTACTTC. Protein sequence: CASSLGDRGSEQYF.

This clonotype appeared a few times. This chain links TRBV2 with TRBJ2-4; TRBD1 matches 8 bases. CDR3 length equals 14 residues. V trimming: 3 bases; J trimming: 7 bases; junction bases outside the gene matches: 5. CDR1 is SNHLY and CDR2 is FYNNEI in the germline V gene. The CDR3 is CASSEDRQGNIQYF. The DNA for the CDR3 is TGTGCCAGCAGTGAGGATAGACAGGGGAACATTCAGTACTTC.

The rearrangement uses TRBV11-2 and TRBJ1-1, with D hard to call. Deletions cut 4 bases from V and 3 bases from J, with 9 bases between. The CDR3 consists of 13 residues. Looked up from germline, CDR1 is SGHAT and CDR2 is FQNNGV. This chain's CDR3 is CASSSVSHTEAFF. CDR3 DNA: TGTGCCAGCAGCTCTGTAAGCCACACTGAAGCTTTCTTT. Drawing the rest from reference TRBV11-2 and TRBJ1-1, the complete variable domain is EAGVAQSPRYKIIEKRQSVAFWCNPISGHATLYWYQQILGQGPKLLIQFQNNGVVDDSQLPKDRFSAERLKGVDSTLKIQPAKLEDSAVYLCASSSVSHTEAFFGQGTRLTVV.

This clonotype was seen a few times. The V gene is TRBV9, the J gene TRBJ2-5; D might be TRBD1 (5 bases). V lost 0 bases and J 5 bases, leaving 14 bases between the germline ends. CDR1 and CDR2 (germline): SGDLS, YYNGEE. This CDR3 spans 15 amino acids. CDR3 DNA: TGTGCCAGCAGCGTAGCTCTGGGGCTCAGGGAGACCCAGTACTTC. It yields the protein CASSVALGLRETQYF. The full variable domain, rest sourced from reference TRBV9 and TRBJ2-5, is DSGVTQTPKHLITATGQRVTLRCSPRSGDLSVYWYQQSLDQGLQFLIQYYNGEERAKGNILERFSAQQFPDLHSELNLSSLELGDSALYFCASSVALGLRETQYFGPGTRLLVL.

The gene calls are TRBV7-2 and TRBJ2-7; a weak D match, TRBD2 (6 bases). In germline, CDR1 is SGHTA, CDR2 FQGNSA. Trimming took 5 bases from V and 6 from J, leaving 11 bases between them. CDR3 length: 12 amino acids. The CDR3 region is CASSPNGGEQYF. DNA of the CDR3: TGTGCCAGCAGCCCGAACGGGGGCGAGCAGTACTTC.

This clonotype occurred a few times. The V and J genes are TRBV11-2 and TRBJ1-1; D unresolved. V dropped 0 bases and J dropped 7 bases, with 9 bases sitting between them. CDR3 size: 13 residues. CDR1 and CDR2 (germline): SGHAT, FQNNGV. CDR3 residues: CASSLDWLDEAFF. The CDR3, as DNA: TGTGCCAGCAGCTTAGATTGGCTTGATGAAGCTTTCTTT.

This clonotype has just a few counts. This chain connects TRBV11-2 to TRBJ1-1; weak D call: TRBD1 (5 bases). The CDR3 has 13 residues. Germline CDR1 reads SGHAT; CDR2 reads FQNNGV. Deletions cut 11 bases from V and 0 bases from J, with 13 bases between. CDR3 residues: CASGVFLNTEAFF. CDR3 bases: TGTGCCTCGGGGGTTTTCCTGAACACTGAAGCTTTCTTT.

This chain links TRBV20-1 with TRBJ1-5; D might be TRBD1 (6 bases). The CDR3 runs 15 residues. Germline V gene lookup returns CDR1 DFQATT and CDR2 SNEGSKA (reference sequence). Trimming took 3 bases from V and 3 from J, leaving 15 bases between them. The CDR3 reads CSASAWGGPNQPQHF. The CDR3 DNA reads TGCAGTGCTAGCGCGTGGGGGGGCCCCAATCAGCCCCAGCATTTT.

This clonotype was observed many times. The V gene is TRBV7-2, the J gene TRBJ2-5; D call uncertain. Germline CDR1 reads SGHTA; CDR2 reads FQGNSA. This CDR3 has 15 amino acids. Trimming shortened V by 1 base and J by 5 bases, and 14 bases separated the two germline ends. Here the CDR3 reads CASSLVYYQRETQYF. DNA of the CDR3: TGTGCCAGCAGCTTAGTGTACTACCAACGGGAGACCCAGTACTTC.

This chain connects TRBV20-1 to TRBJ2-2, with 9 bases aligning to TRBD2. Trimming at V came to 3 bases and at J to 1 base, leaving 15 bases not matched to a gene. The CDR3 is 19 residues long. The germline CDR1 and CDR2 sequences are DFQATT and SNEGSKA (reference sequence). DNA of the CDR3: TGCAGTGCTAGGGGTTCAGGGGTAGCGGGGGAGAAGAACACCGGGGAGCTGTTTTTT. Translated, it gives CSARGSGVAGEKNTGELFF.

This clonotype turned up a few times. The V gene is TRBV11-2, the J gene TRBJ2-7, with D perhaps matching TRBD2 (5 bases). The germline V and J ends were trimmed by 3 bases and 6 bases, with 12 bases remaining between them. In germline, CDR1 is SGHAT, CDR2 FQNNGV. The CDR3 has 13 residues. CDR3 protein: CASSFFREREQYF. CDR3 nucleotides: TGTGCCAGCAGCTTCTTCCGGGAACGCGAGCAGTACTTC.

The rearrangement joins TRBV5-1 to TRBJ2-3; TRBD2 matches 7 bases. V was pared by 5 bases and J by 0 bases, with 6 bases of the junction left unmatched. The CDR3 is 15 amino acids. CDR1 SGHRS and CDR2 YFSETQ come from the germline V gene. In DNA, the CDR3 is TGCGCCAGCAGGAGTGGGGGGGTTAGCACAGATACGCAGTATTTT. Encoded protein: CASRSGGVSTDTQYF.

This clonotype turned up a few times. The gene calls are TRBV20-1 and TRBJ2-3; 9 nucleotides agree with TRBD2. V was pared by 5 bases and J by 2 bases, with 8 bases of the junction left unmatched. The length of the CDR3 is 15 residues. The germline CDR1 and CDR2 sequences are DFQATT and SNEGSKA (reference sequence). The CDR3 coding sequence is TGCAGTGCTTCTAAGCTAGCGGGAAACACAGATACGCAGTATTTT. It specifies CSASKLAGNTDTQYF.

Only a few counts were recorded for this clonotype. CDR3 sequence: CASSSSGTPLAKNIQYF. In DNA, the CDR3 is TGTGCCAGCAGCTCTTCCGGGACACCCCTAGCCAAAAACATTCAGTACTTC. The V gene is TRBV6-2 or TRBV6-3, the J gene TRBJ2-4; TRBD1 might be the D (6 bases). The CDR3 has 17 residues. Trimming cost V 6 bases and J 0 bases, with 18 bases left between them. Germline CDR1 MNHEY, CDR2 SVGEGT.